What follows are 22 T cell receptor beta chains derived from one specimen sequenced in a study of T-cell reconstitution after alpha-beta-depleted transplantation in children. Using unique molecular identifiers, the investigators prepared the TCRbeta library. Each CDR3 protein is one row after TCRdb ran MiXCR on the PCR reads. The sample has fewer than 400,000 distinct CDR3 sequences; around 25% are singletons. Specimen: PBMCs, mostly from graft donor cells, collected 180 days after TCRalphabeta/CD19-depleted stem cell transplant. The receptors here all came from a male patient younger than 18 who had a stem cell transplant for acute lymphoblastic leukemia, so the T cells may come from the graft donor.

V is TRBV3-1 and J is TRBJ2-7; D is unresolved. The CDR3 length is 16 residues. Germline CDR1 is LGHDT and CDR2 is YNNKEL (reference sequence). Trimming took off 1 base at V and 0 bases at J, with 13 bases between the two ends. The CDR3 region is CASSQGPAIISYEQYF. CDR3 DNA: TGTGCCAGCAGCCAAGGTCCGGCTATCATCTCCTACGAGCAGTACTTC.

This clonotype was counted between two and nine times. V and J are TRBV7-2 and TRBJ2-2; the D gene is possibly TRBD2 (6 bases). The CDR3 is 14 amino acids. V lost 5 bases and J lost 7, with 14 bases in between. Germline V gene data show CDR1 as SGHTA and CDR2 as FQGNSA. Here the CDR3 reads CASSPRDFSGELFF. For the CDR3, the DNA is TGTGCCAGCAGCCCCAGGGACTTCAGCGGGGAGCTGTTTTTT.

The sample holds a few counts of this clonotype. V gene TRBV11-2 combines with J gene TRBJ2-6; D is undetermined. Germline CDR1 is SGHAT and CDR2 is FQNNGV. The V and J ends lost 2 bases and 3 bases respectively, with 5 bases between them. The CDR3 has 14 residues. The CDR3 is CASSLLDGANVLTF. The CDR3 region has the DNA TGTGCCAGCAGCTTATTGGATGGGGCCAACGTCCTGACTTTC.

In DNA form, the CDR3 reads TGTGCCAGCAGCTTAGCGCCGGGGACTTTGAACACTGAAGCTTTCTTT. Amino acid sequence: CASSLAPGTLNTEAFF. The chain joins TRBV7-6 to TRBJ1-1, with a weak D call TRBD1 (5 bases). The CDR3 contains 16 residues. V dropped 0 bases and J dropped 0 bases, with 11 bases sitting between them. Germline V gives CDR1 SGHVS, CDR2 FNYEAQ. The full variable domain, completed using reference TRBV7-6 and TRBJ1-1, is GAGVSQSPRYKVTKRGQDVALRCDPISGHVSLYWYRQALGQGPEFLTYFNYEAQQDKSGLPNDRFSAERPEGSISTLTIQRTEQRDSAMYRCASSLAPGTLNTEAFFGQGTRLTVV.

The chain combines TRBV2 with TRBJ2-1; D remains unclear. CDR1 and CDR2 (germline): SNHLY, FYNNEI. V lost 5 bases and J 1 base, leaving 18 bases between the germline ends. The CDR3 is 17 amino acids. In DNA form, the CDR3 reads TGTGCCAGCAGTTGGATTTTATTTGGGGATTCCTACAATGAGCAGTTCTTC. It codes for CASSWILFGDSYNEQFF.

The CDR3 coding sequence is TGCAGTGCTAGAGTCCTCAGCGGGGTGGAGGATACGCAGTATTTT. The encoded protein is CSARVLSGVEDTQYF. The genes are TRBV20-1 and TRBJ2-3, with 7 bases aligning to TRBD2. CDR1 and CDR2 from the germline V gene are DFQATT and SNEGSKA (reference sequence). The V gene end was trimmed by 1 base and the J gene end by 6 bases; junction bases not matched to a gene: 10. The CDR3 has 15 amino acids.

This clonotype was seen only a few times. The chain links TRBV7-9 to TRBJ2-5, with 9 bases that match TRBD1. CDR1 SEHNR and CDR2 FQNEAQ come from the germline V gene (reference sequence). V shed 8 bases and J 2 bases; nucleotides not matched to a gene: 6. CDR3 length: 14 amino acids. The CDR3 here is CASLPDRGQETQYF. CDR3 in DNA: TGTGCCAGCCTTCCGGACAGGGGTCAAGAGACCCAGTACTTC.

This clonotype was detected only a few times. The chain combines TRBV5-1 with TRBJ1-3; D might be TRBD1 (5 bases). From germline, CDR1 is SGHRS and CDR2 YFSETQ. This CDR3 spans 16 amino acids. V lost 4 bases, J lost 4 bases, and 18 bases lay in between. The CDR3 protein is CASSRDGEPSGNTIYF. CDR3 in DNA: TGCGCCAGCAGCCGGGACGGGGAACCGTCCGGAAACACCATATATTTT.

This clonotype turned up a few times. This rearrangement joins TRBV7-2 to TRBJ2-5, with 11 bases lining up with TRBD2. The CDR3 totals 15 residues. The ends lost 1 base at V and 5 bases at J; junction bases unmatched: 3. Germline V lookup: CDR1 SGHTA, CDR2 FQGNSA. CDR3 in amino acids: CASSLVSSGRETQYF. The CDR3 DNA is TGTGCCAGCAGCTTAGTGTCTAGCGGGAGGGAGACCCAGTACTTC.

The chain uses TRBV3-1 and TRBJ2-7; tentatively, D is TRBD2 (6 bases). The CDR3 has 14 amino acids. V was trimmed by 1 base and J by 9 bases, leaving 16 bases between them. Germline values: CDR1 LGHDT, CDR2 YNNKEL (reference sequence). The CDR3 here is CASSQVWSTRGQYF. The CDR3 bases are TGTGCCAGCAGCCAAGTATGGTCGACTAGGGGGCAGTACTTC.

This clonotype was seen a few times. J is TRBJ2-1 and V is TRBV5-1; 9 bases align to TRBD2. Per germline, CDR1 SGHRS and CDR2 YFSETQ. With 4 bases clipped from V and 2 bases from J, the junction kept 10 bases outside the gene matches. There are 17 residues in the CDR3. CDR3 sequence reads: CASSRLGPSGTYNEQFF. The CDR3 nucleotides read TGCGCCAGCAGCCGCCTGGGGCCTAGCGGGACCTACAATGAGCAGTTCTTC.

The chain employs TRBV25-1 and TRBJ1-2, with 9 bases fitting TRBD1. This CDR3 is 16 amino acids long. From germline, CDR1 is MGHDK and CDR2 SYGVNS. V shed 3 bases and J 5 bases; nucleotides not matched to a gene: 10. The CDR3 DNA is TGTGCCAGCAGTGATCCGGGGACAGGGCCGAGATATGGCTACACCTTC. Its translation is CASSDPGTGPRYGYTF.

This clonotype came up a few times. V gene TRBV7-6 combines with J gene TRBJ2-3; TRBD2 is a possible D gene (7 bases). The CDR3 is made up of 18 amino acids. Trimming pared 0 bases from V and 1 base from J, leaving 17 bases between. Germline-derived CDR1 and CDR2 are SGHVS and FNYEAQ. For the CDR3, the DNA is TGTGCCAGCAGCTTAGCTCCGACCGGGGGGCCCCGCACAGATACGCAGTATTTT. Encoded protein: CASSLAPTGGPRTDTQYF. Looking up the rest from reference TRBV7-6 and TRBJ2-3 gives the full variable domain: GAGVSQSPRYKVTKRGQDVALRCDPISGHVSLYWYRQALGQGPEFLTYFNYEAQQDKSGLPNDRFSAERPEGSISTLTIQRTEQRDSAMYRCASSLAPTGGPRTDTQYFGPGTRLTVL.

The table lists this clonotype with many counts. The chain employs TRBV21-1 and TRBJ2-2; the tabulated D call, TRBD2, remains unverified against the DNA. TRBV21-1 is a known pseudogene. The CDR3 contains 18 residues. The CDR3 protein is CASSKVGTSGRGAGELFF. CDR3 DNA sequence: TGTGCCAGCAGCAAAGTTGGGACTAGCGGGAGAGGGGCCGGGGAGCTGTTTTTT.

Only a few counts were recorded for this clonotype. The gene calls are TRBV4-1 and TRBJ2-2; D ambiguous. Trimming removed 5 bases at V and 6 bases at J, with 13 bases between. The length of the CDR3 is 14 residues. Germline CDR1 and CDR2: MGHRA and YSYEKL. In DNA, the CDR3 is TGCGCCAGCAGCAATCCATGGTCGGCCGGGGAGCTGTTTTTT. It is translated as CASSNPWSAGELFF.

There are a few counts of this clonotype. V usage is TRBV3-1 and J usage is TRBJ2-2, with D tentatively TRBD2 (5 bases). The germline V gene has CDR1 LGHDT and CDR2 YNNKEL (reference sequence). The length of the CDR3 is 13 residues. V was pared by 4 bases and J by 6 bases, with 9 bases between. The CDR3 DNA follows: TGTGCCAGCAGCCGAACTAGTTCCGGGGAGCTGTTTTTT. Translating gives CASSRTSSGELFF. Combining the CDR3 with reference TRBV3-1 and TRBJ2-2 gives the whole variable domain DTAVSQTPKYLVTQMGNDKSIKCEQNLGHDTMYWYKQDSKKFLKIMFSYNNKELIINETVPNRFSPKSPDKAHLNLHINSLELGDSAVYFCASSRTSSGELFFGEGSRLTVL.

This clonotype appeared a few times. The chain links TRBV10-2 to TRBJ2-5; 9 bases are shared with TRBD2. The germline V gene has CDR1 WSHSY and CDR2 SAAADI. Unmatched junction bases numbered 10, after V lost 0 bases and J lost 2 bases. The CDR3 contains 18 residues. The CDR3, as DNA: TGCGCCAGCAGTGAGTCCGGACCGGGACTAGCAGTGCAAGAGACCCAGTACTTC. Amino acids: CASSESGPGLAVQETQYF.

The J gene is TRBJ2-1, the V gene TRBV2, with D unclear. Trimming took 5 bases from V and 0 from J, leaving 11 bases between them. Germline CDR1 is SNHLY and CDR2 is FYNNEI. The CDR3 length is 15 residues. The CDR3 sequence is CASSSQLSSYNEQFF. In nucleotides, the CDR3 is TGTGCCAGCAGTAGTCAGCTTAGCTCCTACAATGAGCAGTTCTTC.

This clonotype was seen a few times. The chain couples TRBV12-3 or TRBV12-4 to TRBJ2-7, with 14 bases lining up with TRBD2. CDR3 length: 15 amino acids. The ends lost 4 bases at V and 7 bases at J; junction bases unmatched: 6. CDR3: CASSSTSGRVGEQYF. CDR3 nucleotides: TGTGCCAGCAGTTCGACTAGCGGGAGGGTGGGTGAGCAGTACTTC.

The chain is built from TRBV29-1 and TRBJ2-7, with a weak D call TRBD2 (6 bases). V shed 6 bases and J shed 0 bases, with 15 bases lying between them. The CDR3 length is 14 residues. The germline V gene has CDR1 SQVTM and CDR2 ANQGSEA. The CDR3 sequence is CSVRNSGPSYEQYF. CDR3 sequence (DNA): TGCAGCGTGAGAAATAGCGGACCCTCCTACGAGCAGTACTTC.

This clonotype has just a few counts. For the CDR3, the DNA is TGTGCCAGCAGCTTAGATCCCTTAGGGGGACGGCGGCAGTTCTTC. This sequence encodes CASSLDPLGGRRQFF. The chain couples TRBV7-2 to TRBJ2-1; tentative D call: TRBD1 (6 bases). CDR3 length: 15 amino acids. Trimming shortened V by 1 base and J by 12 bases, and 19 bases separated the two germline ends. Per the germline V gene, CDR1 is SGHTA and CDR2 is FQGNSA.

The chain carries TRBV10-3 and TRBJ1-5; D remains ambiguous. The V end was cut by 3 bases, the J end by 3 bases, with 12 bases between. The CDR3 runs 15 residues. Germline CDR1 and CDR2: ENHRY and SYGVKD. The CDR3 sequence is CAISERRVPNQPQHF. The CDR3 DNA sequence: TGTGCCATCAGTGAAAGGAGGGTTCCCAATCAGCCCCAGCATTTT.